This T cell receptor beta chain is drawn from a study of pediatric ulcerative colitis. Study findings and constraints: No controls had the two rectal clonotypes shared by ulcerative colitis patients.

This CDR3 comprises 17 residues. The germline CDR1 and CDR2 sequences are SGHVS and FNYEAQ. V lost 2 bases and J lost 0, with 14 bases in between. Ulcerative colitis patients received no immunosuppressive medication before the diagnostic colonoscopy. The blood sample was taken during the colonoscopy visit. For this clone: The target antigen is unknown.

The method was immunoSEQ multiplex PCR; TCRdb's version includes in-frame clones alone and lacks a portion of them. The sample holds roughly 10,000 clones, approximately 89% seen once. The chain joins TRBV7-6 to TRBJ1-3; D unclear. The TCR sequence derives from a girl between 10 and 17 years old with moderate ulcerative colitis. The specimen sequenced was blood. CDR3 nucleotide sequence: TGTGCCAGCAGCTTACTTATCCCCACGAGCTCTGGAAACACCATATATTTT. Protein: CASSLLIPTSSGNTIYF.